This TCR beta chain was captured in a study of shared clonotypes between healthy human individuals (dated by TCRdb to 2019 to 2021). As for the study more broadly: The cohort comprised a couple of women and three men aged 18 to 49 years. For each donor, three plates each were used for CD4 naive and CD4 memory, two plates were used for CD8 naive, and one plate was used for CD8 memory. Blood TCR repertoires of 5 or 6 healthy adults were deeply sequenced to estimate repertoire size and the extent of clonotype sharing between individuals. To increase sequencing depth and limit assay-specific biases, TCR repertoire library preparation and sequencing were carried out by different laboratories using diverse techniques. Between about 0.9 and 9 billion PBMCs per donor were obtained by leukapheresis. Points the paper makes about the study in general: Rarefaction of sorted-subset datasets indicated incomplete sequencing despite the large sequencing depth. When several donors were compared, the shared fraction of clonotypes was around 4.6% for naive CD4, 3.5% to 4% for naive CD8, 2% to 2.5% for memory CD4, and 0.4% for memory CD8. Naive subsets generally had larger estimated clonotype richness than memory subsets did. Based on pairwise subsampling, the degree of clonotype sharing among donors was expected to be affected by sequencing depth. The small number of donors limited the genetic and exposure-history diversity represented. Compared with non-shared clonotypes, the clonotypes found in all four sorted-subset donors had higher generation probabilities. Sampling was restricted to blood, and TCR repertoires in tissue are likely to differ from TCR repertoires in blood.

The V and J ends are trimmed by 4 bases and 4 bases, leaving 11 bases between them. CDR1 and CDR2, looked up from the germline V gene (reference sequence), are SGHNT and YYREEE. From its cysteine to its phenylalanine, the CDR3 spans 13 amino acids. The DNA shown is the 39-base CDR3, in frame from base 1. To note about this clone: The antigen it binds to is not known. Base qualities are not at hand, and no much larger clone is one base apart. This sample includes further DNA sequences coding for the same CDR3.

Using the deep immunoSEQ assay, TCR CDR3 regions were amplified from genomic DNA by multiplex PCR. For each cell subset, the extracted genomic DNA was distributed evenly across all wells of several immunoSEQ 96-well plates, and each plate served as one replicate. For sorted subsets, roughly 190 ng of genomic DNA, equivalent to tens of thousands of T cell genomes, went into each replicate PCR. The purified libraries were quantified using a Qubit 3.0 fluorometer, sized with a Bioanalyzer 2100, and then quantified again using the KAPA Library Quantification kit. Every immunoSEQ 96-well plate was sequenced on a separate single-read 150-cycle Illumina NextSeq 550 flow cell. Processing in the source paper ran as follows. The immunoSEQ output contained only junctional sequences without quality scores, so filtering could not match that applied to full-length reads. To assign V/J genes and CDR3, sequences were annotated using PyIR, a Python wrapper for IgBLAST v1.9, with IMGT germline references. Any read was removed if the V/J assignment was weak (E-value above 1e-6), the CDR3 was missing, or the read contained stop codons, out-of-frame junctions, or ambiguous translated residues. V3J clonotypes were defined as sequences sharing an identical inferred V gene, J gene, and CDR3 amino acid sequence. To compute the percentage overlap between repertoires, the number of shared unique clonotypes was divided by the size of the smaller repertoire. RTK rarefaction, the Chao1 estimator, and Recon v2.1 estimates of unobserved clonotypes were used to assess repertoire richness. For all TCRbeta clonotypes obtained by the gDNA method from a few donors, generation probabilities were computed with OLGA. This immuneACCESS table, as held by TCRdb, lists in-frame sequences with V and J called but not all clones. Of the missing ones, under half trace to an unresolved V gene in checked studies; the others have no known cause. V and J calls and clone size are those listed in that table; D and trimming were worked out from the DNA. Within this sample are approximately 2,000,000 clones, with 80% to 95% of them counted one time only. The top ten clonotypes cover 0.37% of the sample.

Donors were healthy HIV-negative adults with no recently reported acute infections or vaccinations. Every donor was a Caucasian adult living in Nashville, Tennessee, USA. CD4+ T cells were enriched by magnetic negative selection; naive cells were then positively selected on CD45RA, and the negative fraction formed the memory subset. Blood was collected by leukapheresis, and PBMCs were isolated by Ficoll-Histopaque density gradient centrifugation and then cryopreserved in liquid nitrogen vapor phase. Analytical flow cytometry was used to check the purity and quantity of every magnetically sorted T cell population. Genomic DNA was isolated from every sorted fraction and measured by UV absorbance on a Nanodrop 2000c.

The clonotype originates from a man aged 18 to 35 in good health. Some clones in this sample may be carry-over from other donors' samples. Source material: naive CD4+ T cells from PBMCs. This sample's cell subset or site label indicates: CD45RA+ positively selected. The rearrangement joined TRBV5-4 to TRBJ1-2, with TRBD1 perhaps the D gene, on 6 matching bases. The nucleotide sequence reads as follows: TGTGCCAGCAGCCCAGGGGCGGGCTATGGCTACACCTTC. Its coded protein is CASSPGAGYGYTF.